The rows below give T cell receptor beta chains drawn from one sample of a study of regulatory T cells in long-lasting Graves disease. Using its own MiXCR run on the multiplex PCR reads, TCRdb lists one record per CDR3 protein. The repertoire consists of some 600,000 distinct CDR3 sequences, with 15% to 20% occurring once and the leading ten covering 12%. The sample also formed part of further work on T cells in Graves' hyperthyroidism and ophthalmopathy.

The sample consisted of peripheral blood mononuclear cells (PBMCs), taken at new diagnosis, from a patient treated with antithyroid drugs. These receptors originate from a man between 18 and 29 years old with Graves disease. The CDR3 runs from the conserved cysteine through the conserved F or W. The order of the fields is D gene, J gene, V gene, CDR3 length, clone size, CDR3 protein, CDR3 DNA. D genes are given only for firm matches. Clone sizes are given selectively: once, few, many, or a class where the clone is expanded.

D gene: NA; J gene: TRBJ2-7; V gene: TRBV27; CDR3 length: 15; clone size: few; CDR3 protein: CASSLFAGPTYEQYF; CDR3 DNA: TGTGCCAGCAGTTTGTTTGCGGGACCCACCTACGAGCAGTACTTC
D gene: TRBD1; J gene: TRBJ1-1; V gene: TRBV11-2; CDR3 length: 14; clone size: many; CDR3 protein: CASSARDRVSEAFF; CDR3 DNA: TGTGCCAGCAGCGCACGGGACAGGGTATCTGAAGCTTTCTTT
D gene: TRBD2; J gene: TRBJ2-7; V gene: TRBV5-1; CDR3 length: 15; clone size: few; CDR3 protein: CASSFGSGSKYEQYF; CDR3 DNA: TGCGCCAGCAGCTTCGGAAGCGGGAGTAAATACGAGCAGTACTTC
D gene: NA; J gene: TRBJ1-5; V gene: TRBV2; CDR3 length: 14; clone size: many; CDR3 protein: CASSMGQGNQPQHF; CDR3 DNA: TGTGCCAGCAGTATGGGTCAGGGGAATCAGCCCCAGCATTTT
D gene: NA; J gene: TRBJ2-1; V gene: TRBV11-2; CDR3 length: 13; clone size: many; CDR3 protein: CASSPHQGDEQFF; CDR3 DNA: TGTGCCAGCAGCCCACACCAAGGGGACGAGCAGTTCTTC
D gene: TRBD2; J gene: TRBJ2-1; V gene: TRBV30; CDR3 length: 15; clone size: many; CDR3 protein: CAWSVERGSYNEQFF; CDR3 DNA: TGTGCCTGGAGTGTCGAGCGGGGATCCTACAATGAGCAGTTCTTC
D gene: NA; J gene: TRBJ2-7; V gene: TRBV12-3/TRBV12-4; CDR3 length: 12; clone size: many; CDR3 protein: CASSTDGYEQYF; CDR3 DNA: TGTGCCAGCAGTACGGACGGGTACGAGCAGTACTTC
D gene: NA; J gene: TRBJ1-3; V gene: TRBV7-2; CDR3 length: 17; clone size: NA; CDR3 protein: CASSLVQGLHSGNTIYF; CDR3 DNA: TGTGCCAGCAGCTTAGTCCAGGGCCTTCACTCTGGAAACACCATATATTTT
D gene: NA; J gene: TRBJ2-3; V gene: TRBV5-1; CDR3 length: 13; clone size: many; CDR3 protein: CASSLFSTDTQYF; CDR3 DNA: TGCGCCAGCAGCTTGTTTAGCACAGATACGCAGTATTTT
D gene: TRBD2; J gene: TRBJ2-5; V gene: TRBV11-1; CDR3 length: 14; clone size: many; CDR3 protein: CASRASGDAETQYF; CDR3 DNA: TGTGCCAGCCGAGCAAGCGGGGATGCAGAGACCCAGTACTTC
D gene: TRBD1; J gene: TRBJ2-1; V gene: TRBV10-3; CDR3 length: 16; clone size: NA; CDR3 protein: CAIRDNRGSSYNEQFF; CDR3 DNA: TGTGCCATCAGGGATAACAGGGGGAGCTCCTACAATGAGCAGTTCTTC
D gene: NA; J gene: TRBJ2-2; V gene: TRBV7-3; CDR3 length: 15; clone size: NA; CDR3 protein: CASSLVQENTGELFF; CDR3 DNA: TGTGCCAGCAGCTTAGTTCAGGAGAACACCGGGGAGCTGTTTTTT
D gene: TRBD1; J gene: TRBJ2-5; V gene: TRBV20-1; CDR3 length: 14; clone size: many; CDR3 protein: CSARTGVSQETQYF; CDR3 DNA: TGCAGTGCCAGGACAGGGGTGTCCCAAGAGACCCAGTACTTC
D gene: TRBD2; J gene: TRBJ2-7; V gene: TRBV28; CDR3 length: 13; clone size: many; CDR3 protein: CASIREGSYEQYF; CDR3 DNA: TGTGCCAGCATCCGGGAGGGCTCCTACGAGCAGTACTTC